The clone carrying this T cell receptor beta chain is a singleton in its sample. As yet, its antigen is unknown. This specimen belongs to a study of shared clonotypes between healthy human individuals. CDR1 SGHVS and CDR2 FQNEAQ come from the germline V gene. The CDR3 has 12 amino acids. Between the trimmed V and J ends, which lost 5 bases and 5 bases, there was a span of 6 bases. Broader study findings: Naive CD4 clonotypes were shared across a handful of donors at 4.5% to 6.5%. Represented genetic and exposure-history diversity was restricted by having few donors.

The table came from immunoSEQ multiplex PCR; TCRdb's copy has only in-frame clones and leaves some out. The sample holds about 2.4 million clones, more than 85% seen once. The chain combines TRBV7-8 with TRBJ2-2; D is perhaps TRBD2 (5 bases). The origin of this receptor is a man younger than 30 in good health. Some clones in this sample may be carry-over from other donors' samples. The source material was naive CD4+ T cells from PBMCs. This sample's subset: CD45RA+ positively selected. The CDR3 nucleotides read TGTGCCAGCAGCGGGAGAACCGGGGAGCTGTTTTTT. Amino acid sequence: CASSGRTGELFF.